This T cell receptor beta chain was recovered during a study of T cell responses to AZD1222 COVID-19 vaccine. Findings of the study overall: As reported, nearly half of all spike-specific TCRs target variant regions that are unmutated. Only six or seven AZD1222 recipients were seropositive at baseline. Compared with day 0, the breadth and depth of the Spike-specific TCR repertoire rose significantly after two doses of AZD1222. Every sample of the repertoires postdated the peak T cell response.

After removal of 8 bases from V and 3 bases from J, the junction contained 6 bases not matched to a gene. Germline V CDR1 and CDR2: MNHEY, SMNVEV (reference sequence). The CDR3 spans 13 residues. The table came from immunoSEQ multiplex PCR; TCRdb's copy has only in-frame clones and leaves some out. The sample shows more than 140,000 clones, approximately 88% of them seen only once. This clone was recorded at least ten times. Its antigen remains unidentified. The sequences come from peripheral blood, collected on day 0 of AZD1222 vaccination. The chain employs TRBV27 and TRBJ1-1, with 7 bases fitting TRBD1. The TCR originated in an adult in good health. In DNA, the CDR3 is TGTGCCAGCCAGGGGGGGGCAGACACTGAAGCTTTCTTT. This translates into CASQGGADTEAFF.